Below, one T cell receptor beta chain is given with its context. What it binds is unknown. One end of the junction is discordant with germline, which a read error may explain. This entry belongs to a study of tumor and adjacent non-tumor tissue in lung cancer. Study background: The patients, approximately 9 men and 5 women, were roughly 30 to 80 with stage I to III disease.

No cell sorting was done before RNA was extracted from the tissue. Three rounds of nested PCR, following a modified ARM-PCR protocol, produced the TCRbeta library. One entry per CDR3 protein results from TCRdb running MiXCR on the multiplex PCR reads. The data hold roughly 66,000 distinct CDR3 sequences, with around four fifths observed a single time. Regarding the study as a whole: Higher tumor TCR diversity was associated with shorter survival. Normal lung showed higher cumulative top 100 clone frequency than tumor.

CDR3 size: 11 residues. CDR1 is SQVTM and CDR2 is ANQGSEA in the germline V gene. The TCR originated in a man in his 60s with non-small cell lung cancer. V usage is TRBV29-1 and J usage is TRBJ2-7; D possibly uses TRBD1 or TRBD2 (6 bases each). The sequenced material came from lung tumor tissue. The CDR3 loop is CSIEGGNEKYF. For the CDR3, the DNA is TGCAGTATTGAAGGGGGGAACGAGAAGTACTTC.